The 13 T cell receptor beta chains given below trace back to one sample, sequenced in a study of response to subunit inactivated influenza vaccine. Using its own MiXCR run on the RT-PCR reads, TCRdb lists one record per CDR3 protein. The sample lists 500,000 to 650,000 distinct CDR3 sequences, under 9% occurring once. The sequences come from PBMCs from blood, collected around 25 months after vaccination. These TCRs come from a man aged 50-75 years who received an inactivated influenza vaccine.

The chain recombines TRBV6-2 or TRBV6-3 with TRBJ2-1; D unresolved. Trimming removed 6 bases from V and 0 bases from J, with 15 bases in between. This CDR3 has 16 amino acids. Germline lookup yields CDR1 MNHEY and CDR2 SVGEGT. CDR3: CASSPHRVSSYNEQFF. The CDR3 nucleotides are TGTGCCAGCAGCCCACACCGGGTCTCCTCCTACAATGAGCAGTTCTTC.

This clonotype was picked up many times. Sequence at one end of the junction differs from germline and may be a read error. The chain uses TRBV3-1 and TRBJ2-7; a weak D match, TRBD2 (5 bases). Germline V gene data show CDR1 as LGHDT and CDR2 as YNNKEL (reference sequence). The CDR3 has 12 amino acids. In DNA, the CDR3 is TGTGCCAGCAGTCAGGACTCCTATGAGCAGTACTTC. Its protein is CASSQDSYEQYF.

The rearrangement joins TRBV19 to TRBJ2-5; 7 positions agree with TRBD1. V was clipped by 3 bases and J by 2 bases; unmatched bases: 6. The CDR3 length is 15 residues. Germline assignment: CDR1 LNHDA and CDR2 SQIVND (reference sequence). CDR3 region: CASSIVAGGQETQYF. The CDR3 DNA follows: TGTGCCAGTAGTATCGTGGCAGGGGGACAAGAGACCCAGTACTTC.

This chain uses TRBV5-1 with TRBJ2-1; TRBD1 is a possible D gene (6 bases). This CDR3 contains 16 residues. The germline CDR1 and CDR2 sequences are SGHRS and YFSETQ. V lost 4 bases, J lost 0 bases, and 14 bases lay in between. The CDR3, as DNA: TGCGCCAGCAGCCCTGGACAGTTTTCCTCCTACAATGAGCAGTTCTTC. Translating gives CASSPGQFSSYNEQFF.

Many counts were recorded for this clonotype. The chain carries TRBV7-2 and TRBJ2-7; D gene unclear. Germline CDR1 SGHTA, CDR2 FQGNSA. Trimming removed 6 bases at V and 0 bases at J, with 9 bases between. This CDR3 is built from 13 residues. In DNA, the CDR3 is TGTGCCAGCAGTAACACAGTCTCCTACGAGCAGTACTTC. Amino acid sequence: CASSNTVSYEQYF.

The chain uses TRBV6-2 or TRBV6-3 and TRBJ2-1; weak D call: TRBD1 (6 bases). The CDR3 runs to 15 residues. V dropped 7 bases and J dropped 1 base, with 14 bases sitting between them. Germline V lookup: CDR1 MNHEY, CDR2 SVGEGT. CDR3 amino acids: CASTRRGGSYNEQFF. The DNA of the CDR3 is TGTGCCAGCACCCGCCGAGGGGGTTCCTACAATGAGCAGTTCTTC.

The chain has TRBV4-2 and TRBJ2-5; D is possibly TRBD1 (6 bases). The CDR3 covers 16 residues. Trimming took 0 bases from V and 4 from J, leaving 15 bases between them. Germline V gives CDR1 LGHNA, CDR2 YNFKEQ. CDR3 sequence: CASSQEPPGARETQYF. CDR3 bases: TGTGCCAGCAGCCAAGAACCCCCAGGGGCTCGAGAGACCCAGTACTTC.

The chain has TRBV29-1 and TRBJ2-5, with 11 bases lining up with TRBD1. Per germline, CDR1 SQVTM and CDR2 ANQGSEA. The junction had 11 bases not matched to a gene; V was cut back by 6 bases and J by 5 bases. The CDR3 sequence is 15 residues long. CDR3 bases: TGCAGCGTCCAGACCGGGACAGGGGGTTCCGAGACCCAGTACTTC. Amino acids: CSVQTGTGGSETQYF.

The chain couples TRBV7-9 to TRBJ2-1, with 11 nucleotides matching TRBD2. This CDR3 has 16 amino acids. V lost 5 bases to trimming and J lost 2 bases; unmatched junction nucleotides: 5. Germline CDR1 SEHNR, CDR2 FQNEAQ (reference sequence). The CDR3 reads CASSPRLAGTYNEQFF. As DNA, the CDR3 is TGTGCCAGCAGCCCCAGACTAGCGGGGACCTACAATGAGCAGTTCTTC.

In its sample, this clonotype was seen a few times. The CDR3 DNA is TGCGCCAGCAGACCTAGGTACGAATACAATGAGCAGTTCTTC. Encoded protein: CASRPRYEYNEQFF. This chain uses TRBV4-3 with TRBJ2-1; D is unclear. Germline CDR1 LGHNA, CDR2 YSLEER. The ends were cut back, 6 bases at V and 4 bases at J, with 13 bases in the middle. This CDR3 is 14 amino acids long.

J is TRBJ2-7 and V is TRBV4-3, with D possibly matching TRBD2 (5 bases). Per germline, CDR1 LGHNA and CDR2 YSLEER. V was clipped by 4 bases and J by 4 bases, with 17 bases between them. This CDR3 region has 15 residues. This CDR3 is CASSPGGYGDYEQYF. The CDR3 DNA sequence: TGCGCCAGCAGCCCGGGCGGGTACGGGGATTACGAGCAGTACTTC.

This clonotype was recorded at least ten times. For the CDR3, the DNA is TGTGCCAGCAGTTTAGGGCGGGGGGCAGCAAATGAGCAGTTCTTC. Translating gives CASSLGRGAANEQFF. This chain connects TRBV28 to TRBJ2-1; 8 bases agree with TRBD2. The trim removed 2 bases at V and 7 bases at J, leaving 7 bases unmatched. Germline V gene sequence: CDR1 MDHEN, CDR2 SYDVKM. The CDR3 contains 15 residues.

Only a few counts were recorded for this clonotype. The chain recombines TRBV27 with TRBJ2-2, with a tentative D call TRBD1 (5 bases). The CDR3 is 15 residues long. V was shortened by 6 bases and J by 4 bases, with 15 bases between the two germline ends. Germline loops: CDR1 MNHEY, CDR2 SMNVEV (reference sequence). The CDR3 DNA reads TGTGCCAGCAGCCCCCCCGGACACATCACCGGGGAGCTGTTTTTT. Amino acid sequence: CASSPPGHITGELFF.